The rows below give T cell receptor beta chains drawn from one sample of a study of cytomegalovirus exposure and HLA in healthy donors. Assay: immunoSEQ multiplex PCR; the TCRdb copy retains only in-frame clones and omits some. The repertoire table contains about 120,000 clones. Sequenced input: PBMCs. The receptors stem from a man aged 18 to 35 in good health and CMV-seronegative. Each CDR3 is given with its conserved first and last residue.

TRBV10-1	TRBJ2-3	CASSEFRGAGTDTQYF
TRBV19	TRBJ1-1	CASTQPSTGITEAFF
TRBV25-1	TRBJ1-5	CASSEGTRGPQHF
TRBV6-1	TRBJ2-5	CAGRTVSETQYF
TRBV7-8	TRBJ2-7	CASSTRTSYEQYF
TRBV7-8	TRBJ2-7	CASSFGTGLYEQYF
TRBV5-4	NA	CASSPGRGAYEQYF
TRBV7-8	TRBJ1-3	CASSFRAPDSRSGNTIYF
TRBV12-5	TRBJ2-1	CASGWRIQGAHEQFF
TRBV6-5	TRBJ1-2	CASSFTGTNYGYTF
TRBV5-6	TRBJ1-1	CASSGQGVPMNTEAFF
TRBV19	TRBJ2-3	CASSRLAGDIDTQYF
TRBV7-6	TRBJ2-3	CASSLMGAADTQYF
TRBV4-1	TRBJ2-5	CASSRLAERETQYF
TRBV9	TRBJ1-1	CASSAHGSTEAFF
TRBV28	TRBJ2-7	CASSGGGPYEQYF
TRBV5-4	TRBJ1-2	CASSPREKRSYTF
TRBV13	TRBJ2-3	CASSLDGRTDTQYF
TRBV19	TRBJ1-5	CASSIGAGGGDSNQPQHF
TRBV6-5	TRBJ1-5	CASSRDRSNQPQHF
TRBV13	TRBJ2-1	CASSSRTSGRAYNEQFF
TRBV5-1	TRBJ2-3	CASSDTRGAVGTDTQYF
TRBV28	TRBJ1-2	CASRQDGYYGYTF
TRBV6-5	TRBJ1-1	CASRTQGWGTEAFF
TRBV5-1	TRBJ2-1	CASSLRLQRLAGGENEQFF
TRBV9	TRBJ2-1	CASSSGLAEYNEQFF
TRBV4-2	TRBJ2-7	CASSQALLQGTTYEQYF
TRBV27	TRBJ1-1	CASHRAGGTEAFF
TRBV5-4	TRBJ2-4	CASSSLAGGLKNIQYF
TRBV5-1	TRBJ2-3	CASSLEWRSTDTQYF
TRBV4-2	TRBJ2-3	CASSPAGGGVADTQYF
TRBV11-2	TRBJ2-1	CASSRPGTSSEQFF
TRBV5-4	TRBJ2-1	CASSFRGGSSYNEQFF
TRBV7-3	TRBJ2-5	CASSLGGVQETQYF
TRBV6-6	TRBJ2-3	CASTFTDTQYF
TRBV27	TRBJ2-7	CASSLAGQGAYEQYF
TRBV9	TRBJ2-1	CASGEIRYNEQFF
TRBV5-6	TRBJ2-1	CASSLDPGLAGGMSQFF
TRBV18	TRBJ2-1	CASSKSSGVNEQFF
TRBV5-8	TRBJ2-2	CASTLDSVRGTGELFF
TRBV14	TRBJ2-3	CASSTRTGATDTQYF
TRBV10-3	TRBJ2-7	CAISFGQQNYEQYF
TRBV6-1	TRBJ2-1	CASSLGQGGFDEQFF
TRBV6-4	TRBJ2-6	CASSDGRASGANVLTF
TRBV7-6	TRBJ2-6	CASSLLQGPSGANVLTF
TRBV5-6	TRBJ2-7	CASSLPGGSYEQYF
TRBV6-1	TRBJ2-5	CASSEAPHALAQETQYF
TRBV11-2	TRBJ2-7	CASSPQPAGEGYEQYF
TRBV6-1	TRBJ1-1	CASSAGVNTEAFF
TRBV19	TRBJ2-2	CASTWTVTGELFF
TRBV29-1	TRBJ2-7	CSVLGQGGEQYF
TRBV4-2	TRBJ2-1	CASSQDARGGGNNEQFF
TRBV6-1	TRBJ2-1	CASSGGGSSGEPRGDEQFF
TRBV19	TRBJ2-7	CASSIYGGQGVYEQYF
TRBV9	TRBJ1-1	CASSSVAGNTEAFF
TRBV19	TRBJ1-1	CASSIVGGNTEAFF
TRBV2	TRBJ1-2	CASNLDRWDGYTF